One sample yielded the 30 T cell receptor beta chains listed below, sequenced in a study of blood T cells in healthy people across ages. PCR was performed a second time for roughly 6 to 12 cycles using a sample-barcoded 5' primer and a J-beta primer mix. One entry per CDR3 protein, called by TCRdb with MiXCR from the 5' RACE reads. Seen here are hundreds of thousands of distinct CDR3 sequences, 45% to 50% observed once, and the top ten hold 30% to 35%. The sample consisted of blood. The source is a woman aged 60 to 75 in good health.

This clonotype was counted only a few times. The genes are TRBV2 and TRBJ2-7; D ambiguous. Germline CDR1 SNHLY, CDR2 FYNNEI. V lost 2 bases to trimming and J lost 2 bases, with 13 bases between them. The CDR3 runs 15 residues. The CDR3: CASSENASETYEQYF. The CDR3 DNA is TGTGCCAGCAGTGAAAACGCTAGTGAAACCTACGAGCAGTACTTC.

This clonotype was seen at least ten times. The chain's CDR3 is CSVVDLSSYEQYF. In DNA form, the CDR3 reads TGCAGCGTTGTAGACCTGAGCTCCTACGAGCAGTACTTC. The chain is built from TRBV29-1 and TRBJ2-7; D not certain. The CDR3 spans 13 residues. Trimming removed 4 bases at V and 0 bases at J, with 10 bases between. Per germline, CDR1 SQVTM and CDR2 ANQGSEA.

This clonotype was seen a few times. The chain couples TRBV15 to TRBJ2-1; D tentatively reads TRBD1 or TRBD2 (5 bases each). This CDR3 is 15 amino acids long. Trimming took off 7 bases at V and 7 bases at J, with 20 bases between the two ends. The germline V gene has CDR1 LNHNV and CDR2 YYDKDF (reference sequence). The CDR3 DNA sequence: TGTGCCACCACGGACCGGGACCGCCTTGGGAATGAGCAGTTCTTC. Its protein is CATTDRDRLGNEQFF.

The chain recombines TRBV29-1 with TRBJ2-1, with D possibly being TRBD2 (6 bases). V dropped 8 bases and J dropped 0 bases, with 20 bases sitting between them. The CDR3 is 16 residues long. Germline CDR1 SQVTM, CDR2 ANQGSEA. The CDR3 coding sequence is TGCAGCCACGCGGGGAGCGGGCATAGCTCCTACAATGAGCAGTTCTTC. Its translation is CSHAGSGHSSYNEQFF.

Ten or more counts support this clonotype. This chain joins TRBV5-1 and TRBJ1-2; D gene uncertain. Germline V CDR1 and CDR2: SGHRS, YFSETQ. The CDR3 length is 12 residues. V was pared by 7 bases and J by 4 bases, with 11 bases between. Here the CDR3 DNA reads TGCGCCAGCGGACGGCGGGTCTATGGCTACACCTTC. It translates to CASGRRVYGYTF.

This clonotype was seen a few times. This may arise from a read error, as a much more abundant clone is one base away. This sequence joins TRBV3-1 and TRBJ2-1; D might be TRBD1 or TRBD2, each matching 6 bases. The last part of the DNA fits TRBJ2-7 better; the J call may be wrong. The CDR3 sequence is 16 residues long. Looked up from germline, CDR1 is LGHDT and CDR2 is YNNKEL (reference sequence). For the CDR3, the DNA is TGTGCCAGCAGCCTCAAGAATAGCGGAAGGGGGAATGAGCAGTACTTC. Residues: CASSLKNSGRGNEQYF.

The V call is TRBV28, the J call TRBJ1-4; the D is unclear. CDR1 and CDR2 (germline): MDHEN, SYDVKM. V lost 2 bases and J 8 bases, leaving 15 bases between the germline ends. The CDR3 contains 15 residues. The CDR3 nucleotides read TGTGCCAGCAGTTTAGAGCCCGTCGGGAACGAAAAACTGTTTTTT. This sequence encodes CASSLEPVGNEKLFF.

This rearrangement joins TRBV5-1 to TRBJ1-5; possible D gene TRBD1, 5 bases. The V and J ends lost 4 bases and 0 bases respectively, with 8 bases between them. Germline V CDR1 and CDR2: SGHRS, YFSETQ. CDR3 size: 14 residues. The CDR3 DNA follows: TGCGCCAGCAGCGAGGGGCATAGCAATCAGCCCCAGCATTTT. As protein: CASSEGHSNQPQHF.

This clonotype was counted ten times or more. The chain recombines TRBV5-5 with TRBJ2-1, with D perhaps matching TRBD1 (6 bases). The CDR3 has 13 amino acids. Germline assignment: CDR1 SGHKS and CDR2 YYEKEE (reference sequence). The ends were cut back, 0 bases at V and 12 bases at J, with 13 bases in the middle. The DNA of the CDR3 is TGTGCCAGCAGCTTGGGGTACAGGGTAGGGCAGTTCTTC. It is translated as CASSLGYRVGQFF.

The chain employs TRBV2 and TRBJ2-7, with TRBD2 matching 8 bases. The J call may be wrong; the DNA end is better matched by TRBJ2-5. CDR1 and CDR2 from the germline V gene are SNHLY and FYNNEI. This CDR3 has 16 amino acids. In DNA form, the CDR3 reads TGTGCCAGCAGTGGGGAAGCGGGAGTACCGCGAGAGACCCAGTACTTC. The encoded protein is CASSGEAGVPRETQYF.

The CDR3 loop reads CASSPNQKETQYF. DNA of the CDR3: TGTGCCAGCTCACCAAACCAGAAAGAGACCCAGTACTTC. This chain joins TRBV18 and TRBJ2-5; D is unclear. The germline gives CDR1 KGHSH, CDR2 LQKENI. The germline V and J ends were trimmed by 2 bases and 3 bases, with 7 bases remaining between them. CDR3 length: 13 amino acids.

The chain links TRBV6-2 or TRBV6-3 to TRBJ2-7; possibly TRBD1 for D (6 bases). The germline V and J ends were trimmed by 2 bases and 2 bases, with 10 bases remaining between them. The CDR3 runs 14 residues. Germline V gene lookup returns CDR1 MNHEY and CDR2 SVGEGT. The CDR3 reads CASSYRAGAYEQYF. As DNA, the CDR3 is TGTGCCAGCAGTTACAGGGCAGGGGCCTACGAGCAGTACTTC.

The chain employs TRBV7-3 and TRBJ2-3; the D call may be TRBD1 or TRBD2 (7 bases each). CDR1 SGHTA and CDR2 FQGTGA come from the germline V gene. There are 18 residues in the CDR3. The V gene lost 5 bases and the J gene lost 3 bases, with 24 bases spanning the gap. The CDR3: CASSPRLRGRGGTDTQYF. CDR3 DNA: TGTGCCAGCAGCCCCCGCTTGCGGGGCAGGGGGGGGACAGATACGCAGTATTTT.

The genes are TRBV10-3 and TRBJ2-5; tentative D call: TRBD2 (6 bases). Per the germline V gene, CDR1 is ENHRY and CDR2 is SYGVKD. The CDR3 length is 14 residues. The ends were cut back, 4 bases at V and 1 base at J, with 10 bases in the middle. The CDR3 loop reads CAISVGGAQETQYF. The CDR3 DNA sequence: TGTGCCATCAGTGTAGGAGGGGCCCAAGAGACCCAGTACTTC.

In its sample, this clonotype was seen a few times. The chain's CDR3 is CASSTKDGRSYNEQFF. CDR3 bases: TGTGCCAGCAGCACGAAGGACGGCCGCTCCTACAATGAGCAGTTCTTC. The rearrangement links TRBV28 to TRBJ2-1; the D is unclear. Germline V CDR1 and CDR2: MDHEN, SYDVKM. Trimming left V 6 bases short and J 0 bases short, with 15 bases between. The CDR3 is 16 amino acids.

The table lists this clonotype with a few counts. The genes are TRBV20-1 and TRBJ1-6, with D possibly matching TRBD1 (6 bases). CDR3 size: 13 residues. Germline CDR1 is DFQATT and CDR2 is SNEGSKA (reference sequence). Trimming stripped 5 bases from V and 6 bases from J, with 11 bases between. The CDR3 DNA follows: TGCAGTGCTCGCTTGGACAGTAATTCACCCCTCCACTTT. Its translation: CSARLDSNSPLHF.

This clonotype has just a few counts. The chain recombines TRBV7-2 with TRBJ2-7; the D gene is possibly TRBD2 (5 bases). The germline V gene has CDR1 SGHTA and CDR2 FQGNSA. The CDR3 is made up of 13 amino acids. Deletions cut 5 bases from V and 4 bases from J, with 12 bases between. The CDR3 coding sequence is TGTGCCAGCAGCACCGGGATTCAATACGAGCAGTACTTC. It is translated as CASSTGIQYEQYF. Filled out from reference TRBV7-2 and TRBJ2-7, the complete variable domain reads GAGVSQSPSNKVTEKGKDVELRCDPISGHTALYWYRQSLGQGLEFLIYFQGNSAPDKSGLPSDRFSAERTGGSVSTLTIQRTQQEDSAVYLCASSTGIQYEQYFGPGTRLTVT.

The V and J genes are TRBV20-1 and TRBJ2-5, with unresolved D. The germline gives CDR1 DFQATT, CDR2 SNEGSKA (reference sequence). The V gene lost 5 bases and the J gene lost 5 bases, with 9 bases spanning the gap. CDR3 length equals 11 residues. Here the CDR3 reads CSAWKSETQYF. The CDR3 DNA reads TGCAGTGCTTGGAAGTCTGAGACCCAGTACTTC.

On this clonotype: This sequence may be a read error, since a much larger clone differs from it by one base. The chain couples TRBV27 to TRBJ1-5; D is unclear. The V gene lost 6 bases and the J gene lost 0 bases, with 6 bases spanning the gap. The V gene's germline CDR1 is MNHEY and CDR2 SMNVEV (reference sequence). This CDR3 is built from 13 residues. The CDR3 here is CASRRNSNQPQHF. CDR3 bases: TGTGCCAGCAGACGGAATAGCAATCAGCCCCAGCATTTT.

There are many counts of this clonotype. CDR3: CASSPQYDGSTYEQYF. CDR3 nucleotides: TGTGCCAGCAGCCCCCAATATGATGGGTCCACCTACGAGCAGTACTTC. The chain has TRBV7-9 and TRBJ2-7; no definite D call. Germline CDR1 is SEHNR and CDR2 is FQNEAQ (reference sequence). V was trimmed by 5 bases and J by 2 bases, leaving 19 bases between them. This CDR3 comprises 16 residues.

This chain uses TRBV20-1 with TRBJ1-2; a possible D gene is TRBD1 (5 bases). The CDR3 is made up of 15 amino acids. V was clipped by 5 bases and J by 6 bases, with 22 bases between them. CDR1 and CDR2 from the germline V gene are DFQATT and SNEGSKA (reference sequence). The CDR3 nucleotides read TGCAGTGCTCCTGGAGATCGGGGGAAGCTGAATGGCTACACCTTC. Translation: CSAPGDRGKLNGYTF.

V gene TRBV14 combines with J gene TRBJ2-1; possibly TRBD2 for D (5 bases). CDR3 size: 16 residues. V lost 1 base, J lost 4 bases, and 14 bases lay in between. Germline V gene sequence: CDR1 SGHDN, CDR2 FVKESK. CDR3 in amino acids: CASSQGPGRAYNEQFF. The CDR3 coding sequence is TGTGCCAGCAGCCAAGGGCCGGGGAGAGCTTACAATGAGCAGTTCTTC.

This clonotype came up a few times. The V and J genes are TRBV6-2 or TRBV6-3 and TRBJ2-1; maybe TRBD1 (6 bases). The CDR3 extends over 14 amino acids. Germline V gene data show CDR1 as MNHEY and CDR2 as SVGEGT. Deletions cut 6 bases from V and 10 bases from J, with 19 bases between. The CDR3 loop is CASSQGGGQIEQFF. DNA of the CDR3: TGTGCCAGCAGCCAAGGGGGTGGTCAGATCGAGCAGTTCTTC.

The rearrangement joins TRBV29-1 to TRBJ2-1; D call uncertain. Germline V gene sequence: CDR1 SQVTM, CDR2 ANQGSEA. V dropped 4 bases and J dropped 3 bases, with 13 bases sitting between them. The CDR3 runs to 14 residues. The chain's CDR3 is CSVVWGSDYNEQFF. The CDR3 DNA reads TGCAGCGTTGTATGGGGATCCGACTACAATGAGCAGTTCTTC.

For this clonotype: One junction end disagrees with the germline gene, perhaps due to a read error. The V and J genes are TRBV9 and TRBJ2-1, with 14 bases lining up with TRBD2. The CDR3 is 16 residues long. Germline CDR1 reads SGDLS; CDR2 reads YYNGEE. The CDR3 here is CASSATGTSGSNKQFF. CDR3 DNA sequence: TGTGCCAGCAGCGCAACCGGGACTAGCGGGAGCAATAAGCAGTTCTTC.

This clonotype was seen a few times. The chain has TRBV5-1 and TRBJ2-1; D may be TRBD2 (5 bases). The germline gives CDR1 SGHRS, CDR2 YFSETQ. The CDR3 totals 15 residues. The ends were cut back, 0 bases at V and 8 bases at J, with 15 bases in the middle. The CDR3 spells CASSLAGRSEYEQFF. The CDR3 nucleotides are TGCGCCAGCAGCTTGGCTGGGAGATCAGAGTATGAGCAGTTCTTC.

V gene TRBV3-1 combines with J gene TRBJ2-1, with 11 bases matching TRBD2. The CDR3 has 16 amino acids. Germline V gene lookup returns CDR1 LGHDT and CDR2 YNNKEL (reference sequence). J was trimmed by 6 bases and V by 5 bases; bases with no gene match: 9. The CDR3 DNA sequence: TGTGCCAGCAGCTTACGGACTAGCGGGTCGCGCAATGAGCAGTTCTTC. Residues: CASSLRTSGSRNEQFF.

The sample holds a few counts of this clonotype. J is TRBJ2-2 and V is TRBV3-1, with 7 bases identical to TRBD1. The V and J ends lost 6 bases and 6 bases, in that order; junction bases with no gene match: 7. CDR1 and CDR2 (germline): LGHDT, YNNKEL (reference sequence). This CDR3 is built from 14 residues. The CDR3 bases are TGTGCCAGCAGACAGGGGTTTAGCGCCGGGGAGCTGTTTTTT. This encodes CASRQGFSAGELFF.

This clonotype showed up just a few times. The chain carries TRBV20-1 and TRBJ2-5, with TRBD2 identical over 13 bases. Germline V gives CDR1 DFQATT, CDR2 SNEGSKA (reference sequence). The V and J ends lost 5 bases and 5 bases, in that order; junction bases with no gene match: 8. There are 15 residues in the CDR3. The CDR3: CSAGTSGRAGETQYF. For the CDR3, the DNA is TGCAGTGCTGGAACTAGCGGGAGGGCCGGTGAGACCCAGTACTTC.

This clonotype was seen a handful of times. This rearrangement joins TRBV7-9 to TRBJ2-7, with unresolved D. V lost 5 bases, J lost 3 bases, and 8 bases lay in between. CDR1 SEHNR and CDR2 FQNEAQ come from the germline V gene (reference sequence). CDR3 length: 12 amino acids. The CDR3 DNA reads as TGTGCCAGCAGCGGTAACAGCTACGAGCAGTACTTC. Amino acid sequence: CASSGNSYEQYF.